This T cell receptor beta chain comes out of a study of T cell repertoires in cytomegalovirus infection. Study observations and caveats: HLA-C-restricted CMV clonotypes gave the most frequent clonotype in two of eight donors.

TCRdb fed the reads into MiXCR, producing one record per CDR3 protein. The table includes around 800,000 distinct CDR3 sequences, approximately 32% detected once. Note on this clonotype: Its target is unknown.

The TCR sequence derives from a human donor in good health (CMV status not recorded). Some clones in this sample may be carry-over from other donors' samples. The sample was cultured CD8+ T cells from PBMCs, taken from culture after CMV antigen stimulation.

In nucleotides, the CDR3 is TGTGCCAGTACTGACTCTGTTTACGGCACTGAAGCTTTCTTT. Protein product: CASTDSVYGTEAFF. The chain couples TRBV19 to TRBJ1-1; D ambiguous. This CDR3 contains 14 residues. With 7 bases removed from V and 4 bases from J, the gap between germline ends came to 16 bases. CDR1 and CDR2 from the germline V gene are LNHDA and SQIVND (reference sequence). The whole variable domain, filled in from reference TRBV19 and TRBJ1-1, reads DGGITQSPKYLFRKEGQNVTLSCEQNLNHDAMYWYRQDPGQGLRLIYYSQIVNDFQKGDIAEGYSVSREKKESFPLTVTSAQKNPTAFYLCASTDSVYGTEAFFGQGTRLTVV.